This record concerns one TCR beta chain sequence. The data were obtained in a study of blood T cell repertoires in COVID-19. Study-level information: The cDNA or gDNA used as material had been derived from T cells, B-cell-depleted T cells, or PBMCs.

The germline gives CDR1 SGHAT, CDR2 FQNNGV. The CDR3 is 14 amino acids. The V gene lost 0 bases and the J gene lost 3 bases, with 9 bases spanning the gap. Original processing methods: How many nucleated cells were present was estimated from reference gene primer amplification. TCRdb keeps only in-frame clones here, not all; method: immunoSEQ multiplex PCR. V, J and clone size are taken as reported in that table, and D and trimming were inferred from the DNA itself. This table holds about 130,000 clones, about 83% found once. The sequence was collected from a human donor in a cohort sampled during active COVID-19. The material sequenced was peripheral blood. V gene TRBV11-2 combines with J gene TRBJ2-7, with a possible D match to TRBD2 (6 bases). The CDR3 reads CASSLEAGIYEQYF. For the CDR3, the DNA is TGTGCCAGCAGCTTAGAAGCGGGTATCTACGAGCAGTACTTC.